This T cell receptor (beta chain) was sequenced during a study of control samples from healthy donors and cancer patients. The CDR3 extends over 16 amino acids. Germline V gene data show CDR1 as SNHLY and CDR2 as FYNNEI. With 1 base removed from V and 0 bases from J, the gap between germline ends came to 7 bases. Using immunoSEQ multiplex PCR, the repertoire was profiled, and TCRdb retains in-frame clones only, with some absent. The sample holds 140,000 or so clones, about nine tenths seen once. What was sequenced was blood. This TCR was recovered from a man aged 25 to 45 in good health. The rearrangement uses TRBV2 and TRBJ1-6, with unresolved D. The CDR3 nucleotides read TGTGCCAGCAGTGAAGTTGAGAGCTCCTATAATTCACCCCTCCACTTT. Translating gives CASSEVESSYNSPLHF.